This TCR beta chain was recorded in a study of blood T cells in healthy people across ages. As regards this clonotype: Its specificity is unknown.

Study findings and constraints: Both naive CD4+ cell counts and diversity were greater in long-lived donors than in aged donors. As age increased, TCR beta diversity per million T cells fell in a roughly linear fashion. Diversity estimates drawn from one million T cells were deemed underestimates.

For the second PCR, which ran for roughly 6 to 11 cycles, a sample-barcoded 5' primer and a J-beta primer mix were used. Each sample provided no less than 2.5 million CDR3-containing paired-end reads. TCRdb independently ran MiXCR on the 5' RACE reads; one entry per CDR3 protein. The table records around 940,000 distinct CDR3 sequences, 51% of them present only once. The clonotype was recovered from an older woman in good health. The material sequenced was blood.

In DNA, the CDR3 is TGTGCCAGCAGTTCGCTTGACGGAGCACCTGAAGCTTTCTTT. It yields the protein CASSSLDGAPEAFF. The chain recombines TRBV12-3 or TRBV12-4 with TRBJ1-1; D gene uncertain. The CDR3 loop spans 14 amino acids. The V gene lost 4 bases and the J gene lost 6 bases, with 15 bases spanning the gap.